The 32 T cell receptor beta chains below come from one sample, sequenced in a study of vaccination effects on CD4 cells after COVID-19. Researchers isolated CD4+ T cells once ten to eleven days of culture had elapsed. Participants were vaccinated with two doses of either the BNT162b2 or mRNA-1273 vaccine. Produced via immunoSEQ multiplex PCR; TCRdb's table is partial and in-frame only. The sample records approximately 74,000 clones, approximately 73% being singletons. Antigens of these TCRs are unknown. The sample was CD4+ T cells from PBMCs cultured without peptide, taken after COVID-19 vaccination. Source of these receptors: a human donor who received a COVID-19 vaccine.

This rearrangement joins TRBV28 to TRBJ1-1; D might be TRBD1 (5 bases). Germline-derived CDR1 and CDR2 are MDHEN and SYDVKM. V shed 8 bases and J shed 1 base, with 20 bases lying between them. This CDR3 contains 16 residues. The CDR3, as DNA: TGTGCCAGCCCCAGGGACCGCGCGGGTACGAACACTGAAGCTTTCTTT. This codes for CASPRDRAGTNTEAFF.

The CDR3 region is CASPVGQGAINTEAFF. The CDR3, as DNA: TGTGCCAGCCCAGTGGGACAGGGGGCGATTAACACTGAAGCTTTCTTT. The V and J genes are TRBV5-8 and TRBJ1-1, with 12 bases identical to TRBD1. After removal of 7 bases from V and 2 bases from J, the junction contained 9 bases not matched to a gene. The V gene's germline CDR1 is SGHTS and CDR2 YDEGEE. The CDR3 totals 16 residues. Complete variable domain (other parts from reference TRBV5-8 and TRBJ1-1): EAGVTQSPTHLIKTRGQQATLRCSPISGHTSVYWYQQALGLGLQFLLWYDEGEERNRGNFPPRFSGRQFPNYSSELNVNALELEDSALYLCASPVGQGAINTEAFFGQGTRLTVV.

This chain links TRBV10-3 with TRBJ2-1, with 9 positions matching TRBD1. V lost 5 bases to trimming and J lost 4 bases; unmatched junction nucleotides: 9. Germline assignment: CDR1 ENHRY and CDR2 SYGVKD. The CDR3 consists of 16 residues. In DNA, the CDR3 is TGTGCCATCAGTACCCCGGGACAGGGTATGTACAATGAGCAGTTCTTC. Translated: CAISTPGQGMYNEQFF.

The chain recombines TRBV5-1 with TRBJ2-3, with TRBD2 matching 15 bases. Germline CDR1 SGHRS, CDR2 YFSETQ. The CDR3 contains 18 residues. V gave up 4 bases and J gave up 0 bases; unmatched junction bases: 6. CDR3 protein: CASSPGLAGGKSTDTQYF. CDR3 bases: TGCGCCAGCAGCCCGGGACTAGCGGGGGGCAAGAGCACAGATACGCAGTATTTT.

This chain connects TRBV19 to TRBJ1-6, with D perhaps TRBD1 (5 bases). This CDR3 contains 13 residues. The germline gives CDR1 LNHDA, CDR2 SQIVND (reference sequence). With 7 bases removed from V and 5 bases from J, the gap between germline ends came to 9 bases. The CDR3 loop reads CASKTADNSPLHF. CDR3 nucleotide sequence: TGTGCCAGTAAGACAGCTGATAATTCACCCCTCCACTTT.

The chain has TRBV10-2 and TRBJ2-1; D uncertain. This CDR3 spans 20 amino acids. The V and J ends lost 4 bases and 0 bases respectively, with 25 bases between them. Germline-derived CDR1 and CDR2 are WSHSY and SAAADI. The CDR3 is CASSAPAEYYVESSYNEQFF. The CDR3 DNA reads as TGCGCCAGCAGTGCTCCGGCAGAGTATTATGTCGAGAGCTCCTACAATGAGCAGTTCTTC.

The CDR3 DNA reads as TGTGCCAGCTCACCACCCGATACAGGGAGGCTGCAAAACATTCAGTACTTC. Protein: CASSPPDTGRLQNIQYF. J is TRBJ2-4 and V is TRBV18; D may be TRBD1 or TRBD2 (6 bases each). CDR3 size: 17 residues. V lost 0 bases and J 5 bases, leaving 17 bases between the germline ends. The germline V gene has CDR1 KGHSH and CDR2 LQKENI.

This clone showed up just a few times. The chain has TRBV21-1 and TRBJ1-4. TRBV21-1 is flagged as a pseudogene. The CDR3 spans 13 residues. CDR3 in DNA: TGTGCCAGCAGCAAAGAGGCGGATGAAAAACTGTTTTTT. It translates to CASSKEADEKLFF.

The chain has TRBV7-2 and TRBJ2-1; 13 bases align to TRBD2. The CDR3 length is 15 residues. V gave up 2 bases and J gave up 9 bases; unmatched junction bases: 4. Per germline, CDR1 SGHTA and CDR2 FQGNSA. The CDR3 DNA is TGTGCCAGCAGCTTAATGACTAGCGGGGGGCTTGAGCAGTTCTTC. This gives the protein CASSLMTSGGLEQFF.

This chain connects TRBV7-8 to TRBJ2-2; TRBD2 aligns across 7 bases. V lost 5 bases to trimming and J lost 4 bases; unmatched junction nucleotides: 10. CDR1 is SGHVS and CDR2 is FQNEAQ in the germline V gene. This CDR3 has 16 residues. The CDR3 DNA sequence: TGTGCCAGCAGCGCCGGGGCGGGGGTCCTCACCGGGGAGCTGTTTTTT. Protein: CASSAGAGVLTGELFF.

The count of this clone is one. The CDR3 protein is CASSRGGSQETQYF. The CDR3, as DNA: TGTGCCAGCAGCCGCGGGGGTTCCCAAGAGACCCAGTACTTC. The chain has TRBV14 and TRBJ2-5, with 7 bases that match TRBD2. CDR1 and CDR2 (germline): SGHDN, FVKESK. This CDR3 is built from 14 residues. V lost 4 bases, J lost 1 base, and 3 bases stayed unmatched.

The CDR3 DNA reads TGTGCCAGCTCATCAACTAGGACTAGCGGGGGGGCGGCCAAAAACATTCAGTACTTC. As protein: CASSSTRTSGGAAKNIQYF. The chain recombines TRBV18 with TRBJ2-4, with 15 positions matching TRBD2. Germline loops: CDR1 KGHSH, CDR2 LQKENI. The CDR3 runs 19 residues. Trimming removed 5 bases from V and 1 base from J; junction bases left unmatched: 9.

This clone was observed a few times. This chain connects TRBV6-5 to TRBJ1-6, with D hard to call. CDR1 MNHEY and CDR2 SVGAGI come from the germline V gene. Trimming stripped 6 bases from V and 1 base from J, with 7 bases between. CDR3 length: 14 residues. CDR3 loop: CASSRTSYNSPLHF. As DNA, the CDR3 is TGTGCCAGCAGCCGCACATCCTATAATTCACCCCTCCACTTT.

The CDR3 is CASSPPPGSVQADTQYF. The CDR3 region has the DNA TGTGCCAGCAGCCCCCCCCCTGGCAGCGTTCAAGCAGATACGCAGTATTTT. V and J are TRBV7-9 and TRBJ2-3; D is unresolved. The germline gives CDR1 SEHNR, CDR2 FQNEAQ (reference sequence). The V gene lost 5 bases and the J gene lost 4 bases, with 22 bases spanning the gap. The CDR3 totals 17 residues.

The chain is built from TRBV2 and TRBJ1-1; D is possibly TRBD1 (5 bases). The CDR3 is 13 amino acids. Germline CDR1 is SNHLY and CDR2 is FYNNEI. With 10 bases removed from V and 0 bases from J, the gap between germline ends came to 12 bases. The CDR3 DNA reads TGTGCCAATAACGGACAATTGAACACTGAAGCTTTCTTT. This sequence encodes CANNGQLNTEAFF.

The V gene is TRBV7-2, the J gene TRBJ2-5; D is unclear. Germline CDR1 and CDR2: SGHTA and FQGNSA. The length of the CDR3 is 11 residues. Trimming cost V 3 bases and J 9 bases, with 8 bases left between them. The CDR3 sequence is CASSLSRAQYF. The CDR3 coding sequence is TGTGCCAGCAGCTTGTCCCGGGCCCAGTACTTC.

For the CDR3, the DNA is TGTGCCAGCAGTTACCCCGAGTCCTACGAGCAGTACGTC. It translates to CASSYPESYEQYV. This chain connects TRBV6-2 or TRBV6-3 to TRBJ2-7; no definite D call. CDR1 and CDR2 from the germline V gene are MNHEY and SVGEGT. The CDR3 is 13 residues long. Trimming removed 2 bases from V and 1 base from J, with 6 bases in between.

The V call is TRBV3-1 (or the pseudogene TRBV3-2), the J call TRBJ1-5, with 9 bases fitting TRBD1. Germline loops: CDR1 LGHDT, CDR2 YNNKEL (reference sequence). The CDR3 totals 13 residues. The ends lost 5 bases at V and 7 bases at J; junction bases unmatched: 3. CDR3 nucleotides: TGTGCCAGCAGCGGACAGGGGATGCAGCCCCAGCATTTT. The encoded protein is CASSGQGMQPQHF.

V is TRBV6-1 and J is TRBJ2-3; 7 nucleotides match TRBD1. V shed 10 bases and J 3 bases; nucleotides not matched to a gene: 10. The CDR3 consists of 14 residues. The V gene's germline CDR1 is MNHNS and CDR2 SASEGT. DNA of the CDR3: TGTGCCACCCGACAGGGTGGGCGAACAGATACGCAGTATTTT. It translates to CATRQGGRTDTQYF.

The chain combines TRBV19 with TRBJ2-1; 10 bases are shared with TRBD1. The germline gives CDR1 LNHDA, CDR2 SQIVND (reference sequence). CDR3 length: 17 residues. Trimming cost V 5 bases and J 4 bases; bases outside gene matches: 11. The CDR3 nucleotides read TGTGCCAGTAGTCCCCGGACAGGGGGAAATACTTACAATGAGCAGTTCTTC. Translating gives CASSPRTGGNTYNEQFF. The full variable domain, in which reference TRBV19 and TRBJ2-1 provide the parts outside the CDR3, is DGGITQSPKYLFRKEGQNVTLSCEQNLNHDAMYWYRQDPGQGLRLIYYSQIVNDFQKGDIAEGYSVSREKKESFPLTVTSAQKNPTAFYLCASSPRTGGNTYNEQFFGPGTRLTVL.

The chain combines TRBV7-8 with TRBJ1-2; TRBD1 is a possible D gene (5 bases). Germline CDR1 SGHVS, CDR2 FQNEAQ. V was cut by 5 bases and J by 4 bases, with 17 bases left in between. The length of the CDR3 is 15 residues. The CDR3, as DNA: TGTGCCAGCAGCCGATTGGGACCGACTTTCTATGGCTACACCTTC. Translation gives CASSRLGPTFYGYTF.

The chain has TRBV3-1 (or the pseudogene TRBV3-2) and TRBJ1-2; 10 bases line up with TRBD1. V shed 2 bases, J shed 8 bases, and the junction held 8 bases outside the gene matches. CDR3 size: 15 residues. Germline V lookup: CDR1 LGHDT, CDR2 YNNKEL (reference sequence). This CDR3 is CASSQWDRGVGGYTF. Written as DNA, the CDR3 is TGTGCCAGCAGCCAATGGGACAGGGGAGTAGGAGGCTACACCTTC.

The chain uses TRBV6-5 and TRBJ1-2; D perhaps matches TRBD1 (6 bases). The CDR3 loop spans 13 amino acids. Germline CDR1 reads MNHEY; CDR2 reads SVGAGI. Between the trimmed V and J ends, which lost 6 bases and 8 bases, there was a span of 16 bases. In nucleotides, the CDR3 is TGTGCCAGCAGACCACGGACAGCGACGGGCTACACCTTC. Translated, it gives CASRPRTATGYTF.

The chain employs TRBV18 and TRBJ1-4; perhaps TRBD1 as D (6 bases). Trimming pared 5 bases from V and 7 bases from J, leaving 20 bases between. This CDR3 has 16 amino acids. Germline CDR1 is KGHSH and CDR2 is LQKENI. The CDR3 is CASSRSQGGSGEKLFF. CDR3 in DNA: TGTGCCAGCTCAAGGTCTCAAGGGGGTTCTGGTGAAAAACTGTTTTTT.

The chain carries TRBV9 and TRBJ2-1, with 9 bases that match TRBD2. This CDR3 region has 14 residues. Per germline, CDR1 SGDLS and CDR2 YYNGEE. Trimming took 6 bases from V and 1 from J; bases not matched to a gene: 2. Written as DNA, the CDR3 is TGTGCCAGCACGCGGGGGGGGTCCTACAATGAGCAGTTCTTC. Its translation is CASTRGGSYNEQFF.

The V gene is TRBV6-5, the J gene TRBJ1-1; the D gene is possibly TRBD1 (6 bases). Germline values: CDR1 MNHEY, CDR2 SVGAGI. Trimming took off 6 bases at V and 4 bases at J, with 12 bases between the two ends. The CDR3 consists of 13 residues. The CDR3 here is CASRQGRGTEAFF. The CDR3 nucleotides read TGTGCCAGCAGACAGGGCCGGGGCACTGAAGCTTTCTTT.

The gene calls are TRBV6-1 and TRBJ2-3; the D is unclear. The CDR3 sequence is 13 residues long. V lost 1 base and J lost 6, with 8 bases in between. Germline lookup yields CDR1 MNHNS and CDR2 SASEGT. The CDR3 loop is CASSEGRRDTQYF. The CDR3 nucleotides read TGTGCCAGCAGTGAAGGACGTAGGGATACGCAGTATTTT.

The chain has TRBV7-8 and TRBJ1-5; D perhaps matches TRBD1 (5 bases). In germline, CDR1 is SGHVS, CDR2 FQNEAQ. The CDR3 runs to 13 residues. V was clipped by 3 bases and J by 5 bases, with 8 bases between them. The CDR3 DNA reads as TGTGCCAGCAGCTTCCAGGGTGATCAGCCCCAGCATTTT. The encoded protein is CASSFQGDQPQHF.

This chain connects TRBV6-5 to TRBJ2-7, with unresolved D. The CDR3 covers 13 residues. Trimming cost V 8 bases and J 0 bases, with 11 bases left between them. Germline values: CDR1 MNHEY, CDR2 SVGAGI. This chain's CDR3 is CASVKDRSYEQYV. CDR3 sequence (DNA): TGTGCCAGCGTAAAGGATCGCTCCTACGAGCAGTACGTC.

The genes are TRBV5-4 and TRBJ1-2; D call uncertain. From germline, CDR1 is SGHNT and CDR2 YYREEE (reference sequence). V shed 0 bases and J shed 3 bases, with 15 bases lying between them. The CDR3 has 16 amino acids. The CDR3: CASSLAAAERDYGYTF. The CDR3 region has the DNA TGTGCCAGCAGCTTGGCGGCGGCCGAAAGAGACTATGGCTACACCTTC.

The rearrangement uses TRBV6-4 and TRBJ2-3; TRBD1 aligns across 9 bases. The germline CDR1 and CDR2 sequences are MRHNA and SNTAGT. The CDR3 totals 14 residues. V lost 8 bases to trimming and J lost 2 bases; unmatched junction nucleotides: 5. The CDR3 here is CASGRDRDTDTQYF. The CDR3 DNA reads TGTGCCAGCGGCCGGGACAGGGACACAGATACGCAGTATTTT.

The rearrangement uses TRBV5-8 and TRBJ2-3, with 8 nucleotides matching TRBD1. CDR3 length: 19 residues. Germline CDR1 SGHTS, CDR2 YDEGEE. Trimming at V came to 7 bases and at J to 3 bases, leaving 22 bases not matched to a gene. CDR3 sequence reads: CASPRTWQGASKATDTQYF. CDR3 coding DNA: TGTGCCAGCCCAAGGACTTGGCAGGGGGCTTCAAAGGCGACAGATACGCAGTATTTT. The full variable domain, its missing parts supplied by reference TRBV5-8 and TRBJ2-3, is EAGVTQSPTHLIKTRGQQATLRCSPISGHTSVYWYQQALGLGLQFLLWYDEGEERNRGNFPPRFSGRQFPNYSSELNVNALELEDSALYLCASPRTWQGASKATDTQYFGPGTRLTVL.